This entry features one T cell receptor (beta chain) sequence. Germline CDR1 is SGHVS and CDR2 is FQNEAQ. V lost 2 bases and J lost 6, with 14 bases in between. CDR3 size: 15 residues. The data were obtained in a study of cytomegalovirus exposure and HLA in healthy donors. Looking at the study overall: The roughly 120 validation repertoires matched the 600 to 700 first-cohort repertoires in platform, a later analysis reported.

TCRdb keeps only in-frame clones here, not all; method: immunoSEQ multiplex PCR. The table shows about 70,000 clones, with over 85% occurring only once. Sequences were obtained from PBMCs. This clonotype was sampled from a man aged 18 to 29 in good health and CMV-seropositive. V is TRBV7-8 and J is TRBJ1-5, with D maybe TRBD1 (6 bases). CDR3 region: CASSLSGQRSQPQHF. DNA for the CDR3: TGTGCCAGCAGCTTAAGCGGACAGCGGAGTCAGCCCCAGCATTTT.